The 20 T cell receptor beta chains below were found in one sample sequenced in a study of T cell repertoires in cytomegalovirus infection. TCRdb reanalysed the reads using MiXCR and keeps one entry per CDR3 protein. Among roughly 300,000 distinct CDR3 sequences listed, about 25% were seen once. Input material: PBMCs. These receptors came from a human donor in good health (CMV status not recorded). Some clones in this sample may be carry-over from other donors' samples.

V and J are TRBV2 and TRBJ1-5; D remains unclear. In germline, CDR1 is SNHLY, CDR2 FYNNEI. The CDR3 runs to 17 residues. The ends were cut back, 5 bases at V and 1 base at J, with 18 bases in the middle. The CDR3: CASSYSPLGGSNQPQHF. CDR3 in DNA: TGTGCCAGCAGTTATTCTCCCCTTGGTGGGAGCAATCAGCCCCAGCATTTT.

The chain links TRBV10-3 to TRBJ2-2; no clear D. Trimming removed 11 bases from V and 7 bases from J, with 20 bases in between. Germline V gene lookup returns CDR1 ENHRY and CDR2 SYGVKD. There are 14 residues in the CDR3. The CDR3 bases are TGTGCCTCCAGTAACGATGGATCCTTCGGGGAGCTGTTTTTT. Amino acids: CASSNDGSFGELFF.

The chain is built from TRBV19 and TRBJ2-7; no clear D gene. V lost 2 bases to trimming and J lost 5 bases, with 7 bases between them. The V gene's germline CDR1 is LNHDA and CDR2 SQIVND (reference sequence). The CDR3 is 12 amino acids. CDR3: CASSISPNEQYF. DNA of the CDR3: TGTGCCAGTAGTATATCCCCCAACGAGCAGTACTTC.

The chain employs TRBV5-6 and TRBJ1-1; D gene ambiguous. Germline-derived CDR1 and CDR2 are SGHDT and YYEEEE. Trimming pared 0 bases from V and 11 bases from J, leaving 17 bases between. CDR3 length: 14 amino acids. CDR3 loop: CASSLEITTLNAFF. The CDR3 coding sequence is TGTGCCAGCAGCTTGGAGATTACAACACTGAATGCTTTCTTT.

The V call is TRBV29-1, the J call TRBJ2-1; D is perhaps TRBD2 (5 bases). V shed 7 bases and J shed 0 bases, with 16 bases lying between them. CDR3 length: 15 residues. CDR1 and CDR2 from the germline V gene are SQVTM and ANQGSEA. The CDR3 spells CSAEAGVISYNEQFF. In nucleotides, the CDR3 is TGCAGCGCGGAGGCCGGGGTGATCTCCTACAATGAGCAGTTCTTC.

The rearrangement links TRBV19 to TRBJ1-5; D possibly corresponds to TRBD1 (6 bases). CDR3 length: 16 amino acids. Trimming took off 6 bases at V and 2 bases at J, with 17 bases between the two ends. Germline V gene lookup returns CDR1 LNHDA and CDR2 SQIVND (reference sequence). The CDR3 DNA reads TGTGCCAGTAGCCTTCAGGGGCGCGTCGGCAATCAGCCCCAGCATTTT. Encoded protein: CASSLQGRVGNQPQHF.

Comments on this clonotype: The junction shows a germline mismatch at one end, possibly a read error. CDR3 coding DNA: TGTGGCAGCAGCCCCATGAGGGGAGAGCAGTTCTTC. Protein: CGSSPMRGEQFF. The genes are TRBV7-2 and TRBJ2-1; D may match TRBD1 or TRBD2 (5 bases each). Germline assignment: CDR1 SGHTA and CDR2 FQGNSA. The CDR3 sequence is 12 residues long.

The chain is built from TRBV12-3 or TRBV12-4 and TRBJ2-1; TRBD1 matches at 10 bases. The CDR3 length is 15 residues. J gave up 8 bases and V 4 bases, and 8 bases lay outside the gene matches. DNA for the CDR3: TGTGCCAGCAGTTCCCCGGGGACAGGGGAATATGAGCAGTTCTTC. Protein product: CASSSPGTGEYEQFF.

Only a few counts were recorded for this clonotype. The J gene is TRBJ2-1, the V gene TRBV28, with 12 bases identical to TRBD1. The CDR3 runs 15 residues. Looked up from germline, CDR1 is MDHEN and CDR2 is SYDVKM. V shed 2 bases, J shed 8 bases, and the junction held 4 bases outside the gene matches. The CDR3 bases are TGTGCCAGCAGTTTACCGGGACAGGGGGCCTATGAGCAGTTCTTC. The encoded protein is CASSLPGQGAYEQFF.

This clonotype was seen more than once but under ten times. The genes are TRBV6-6 and TRBJ2-1; 9 nucleotides match TRBD1. The germline CDR1 and CDR2 sequences are MNHNY and SVGAGI (reference sequence). CDR3 length: 15 amino acids. Trimming took 5 bases from V and 4 from J; bases not matched to a gene: 6. The CDR3 DNA reads as TGTGCCAGCAGTAATACAGGGGGCTTGTACAATGAGCAGTTCTTC. Translation: CASSNTGGLYNEQFF.

This clonotype was found once. A single base separates this from a much larger clone, so it may be a read error. The gene calls are TRBV7-2 and TRBJ2-1; perhaps TRBD2 as D (5 bases). Germline V gives CDR1 SGHTA, CDR2 FQGNSA. CDR3 length: 15 residues. CDR3 amino acids: CASSHIGRVYNEQLF. CDR3 bases: TGTGCCAGCAGCCATATCGGGCGGGTCTACAATGAGCAGTTATTC. Together with reference TRBV7-2 and TRBJ2-1, the CDR3 gives the full variable domain: GAGVSQSPSNKVTEKGKDVELRCDPISGHTALYWYRQSLGQGLEFLIYFQGNSAPDKSGLPSDRFSAERTGGSVSTLTIQRTQQEDSAVYLCASSHIGRVYNEQLFGPGTRLTVL.

The chain links TRBV7-2 to TRBJ2-5, with D possibly matching TRBD1 (5 bases). V was clipped by 5 bases and J by 1 base, with 11 bases between them. Per germline, CDR1 SGHTA and CDR2 FQGNSA. This CDR3 region has 14 residues. The chain's CDR3 is CASSRARAQETQYF. CDR3 bases: TGTGCCAGCAGCCGAGCCAGGGCCCAAGAGACCCAGTACTTC.

This clonotype turned up a few times. The chain's CDR3 is CATCAGGSTLRFAKNIQYF. CDR3 nucleotide sequence: TGTGCCACATGTGCGGGGGGCTCGACTTTACGATTTGCCAAAAACATTCAGTACTTC. The chain joins TRBV10-3 to TRBJ2-4; TRBD2 matches 8 bases. Germline CDR1 ENHRY, CDR2 SYGVKD. This CDR3 contains 19 residues. Trimming took 10 bases from V and 1 from J; bases not matched to a gene: 21.

This clonotype has at least ten counts. This chain uses TRBV7-8 with TRBJ2-4; TRBD2 matches at 7 bases. Germline V gives CDR1 SGHVS, CDR2 FQNEAQ. Trimming at V came to 4 bases and at J to 1 base, leaving 7 bases not matched to a gene. The CDR3 consists of 16 residues. The CDR3 DNA follows: TGTGCCAGCAGCTCACTTAGCGGGTGGGCCAAAAACATTCAGTACTTC. It translates to CASSSLSGWAKNIQYF.

This clonotype was picked up many times. This chain connects TRBV7-2 to TRBJ2-7; 8 nucleotides align to TRBD2. After removal of 5 bases from V and 5 bases from J, the junction contained 5 bases not matched to a gene. There are 13 residues in the CDR3. Germline assignment: CDR1 SGHTA and CDR2 FQGNSA. CDR3: CASSEGLVDEQYF. Written as DNA, the CDR3 is TGTGCCAGCAGCGAGGGACTAGTCGACGAGCAGTACTTC.

This clonotype was seen only a few times. This chain uses TRBV20-1 with TRBJ1-3; no clear D gene. Trimming removed 4 bases from V and 1 base from J, with 17 bases in between. Germline values: CDR1 DFQATT, CDR2 SNEGSKA (reference sequence). CDR3 length: 16 amino acids. DNA of the CDR3: TGCAGTGCTAACCTTCCTTCGGCCCCTTCTGGAAACACCATATATTTT. Translated: CSANLPSAPSGNTIYF.

This clonotype has ten or more counts. The gene calls are TRBV7-2 and TRBJ1-1; 9 nucleotides agree with TRBD1. Germline CDR1 is SGHTA and CDR2 is FQGNSA. The CDR3 is 16 amino acids. The V and J ends lost 3 bases and 6 bases, in that order; junction bases with no gene match: 11. The CDR3 DNA reads as TGTGCCAGCAGCTTCTTACCGGGACAGGGATACGCTGAAGCTTTCTTT. It codes for CASSFLPGQGYAEAFF.

This rearrangement joins TRBV7-1 to TRBJ1-6; the D is unclear. TRBV7-1 is reported as an ORF; its role is uncertain. The CDR3 is 18 amino acids. V lost 5 bases, J lost 0 bases, and 17 bases lay in between. The CDR3 reads CASSGSSDSSSYNSPLHF. DNA of the CDR3: TGTGCCAGCAGCGGATCCTCAGACTCCAGCTCCTATAATTCACCCCTCCACTTT.

The V gene is TRBV6-2 or TRBV6-3, the J gene TRBJ2-5; TRBD1 or TRBD2 may be the D gene (6 bases each). V gave up 0 bases and J gave up 4 bases, with 12 bases separating them. The CDR3 loop spans 15 amino acids. The V gene's germline CDR1 is MNHEY and CDR2 SVGEGT. The CDR3: CASSYSTTGAETQYF. CDR3 DNA sequence: TGTGCCAGCAGTTACTCGACCACGGGGGCAGAGACCCAGTACTTC.

This chain joins TRBV5-5 and TRBJ1-4; D may be TRBD1 (5 bases). Germline CDR1 and CDR2: SGHKS and YYEKEE (reference sequence). This CDR3 is 15 amino acids long. V lost 2 bases and J lost 8, with 16 bases in between. The CDR3 region is CASSFGLGEDEKLFF. The CDR3 region has the DNA TGTGCCAGCAGCTTTGGATTAGGGGAGGACGAAAAACTGTTTTTT.